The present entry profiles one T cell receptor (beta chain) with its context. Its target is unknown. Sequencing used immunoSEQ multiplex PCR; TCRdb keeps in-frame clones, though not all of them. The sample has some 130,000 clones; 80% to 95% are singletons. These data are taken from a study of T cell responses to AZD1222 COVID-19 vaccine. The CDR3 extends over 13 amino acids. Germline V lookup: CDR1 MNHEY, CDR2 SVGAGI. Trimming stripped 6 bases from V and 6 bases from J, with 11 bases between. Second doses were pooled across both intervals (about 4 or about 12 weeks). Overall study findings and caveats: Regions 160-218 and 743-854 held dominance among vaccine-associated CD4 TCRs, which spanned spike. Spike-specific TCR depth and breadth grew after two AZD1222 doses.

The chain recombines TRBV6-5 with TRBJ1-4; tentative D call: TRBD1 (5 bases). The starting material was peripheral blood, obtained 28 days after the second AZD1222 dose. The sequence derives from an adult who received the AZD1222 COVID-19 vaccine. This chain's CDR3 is CASSRGTDEKLFF. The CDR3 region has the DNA TGTGCCAGCAGCCGGGGGACGGATGAAAAACTGTTTTTT.